This T cell receptor (beta chain) was captured by sequencing in a study of OX40 agonist ivuxolimab in advanced cancers. Study at large: The dose-escalation cohort had hepatocellular carcinoma, melanoma, renal cell or head and neck cancer. A history of anti-PD-1, anti-PD-L1 or anti-CTLA-4 therapy was acceptable, and 40% to 45% had some. Study-level findings and limits: Clonal expansion from baseline to week 6 occurred in both CD4+ and CD8+ T cells.

On this clone: Its antigen remains unidentified.

Assay used: immunoSEQ multiplex PCR; TCRdb lists only in-frame clones, some missing. Of nearly 65,000 clones detected, around 90% appear once; the ten largest clones hold roughly 4%. Sampling times: baseline, cycle 4 day 1, cycle 7 day 1. Germline CDR1 and CDR2: LNHDA and SQIVND (reference sequence). Trimming removed 6 bases from V and 5 bases from J; junction bases left unmatched: 5. The CDR3 consists of 14 residues. The sequences come from CD4+ or CD8+ T cells sorted from blood, collected in a trial of the OX40 agonist ivuxolimab. V usage is TRBV19 and J usage is TRBJ1-5; 9 nucleotides line up with TRBD1. The sequence was obtained from an adult with an advanced solid tumor such as melanoma, head and neck, liver or kidney cancer. The CDR3 nucleotides are TGTGCCAGTAGGGACAGGGGAAGTCATCAGCCCCAGCATTTT. Protein product: CASRDRGSHQPQHF. Filled out from reference TRBV19 and TRBJ1-5, the complete variable domain reads DGGITQSPKYLFRKEGQNVTLSCEQNLNHDAMYWYRQDPGQGLRLIYYSQIVNDFQKGDIAEGYSVSREKKESFPLTVTSAQKNPTAFYLCASRDRGSHQPQHFGDGTRLSIL.